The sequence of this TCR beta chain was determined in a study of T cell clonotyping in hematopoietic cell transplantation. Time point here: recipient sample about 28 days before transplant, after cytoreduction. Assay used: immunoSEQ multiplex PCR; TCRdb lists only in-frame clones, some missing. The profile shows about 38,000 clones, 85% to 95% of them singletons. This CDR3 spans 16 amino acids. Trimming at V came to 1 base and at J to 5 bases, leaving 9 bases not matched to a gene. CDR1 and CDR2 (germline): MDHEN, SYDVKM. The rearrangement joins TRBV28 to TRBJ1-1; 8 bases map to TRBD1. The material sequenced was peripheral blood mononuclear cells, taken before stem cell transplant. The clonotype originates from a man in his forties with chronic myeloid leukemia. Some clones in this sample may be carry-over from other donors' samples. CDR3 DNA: TGTGCCAGCAGTTTATCGTCGACAGGGGTGAGAACTGAAGCTTTCTTT. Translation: CASSLSSTGVRTEAFF.